This T cell receptor beta chain is drawn from a study of vaccination effects on CD4 cells after COVID-19. Data came from immunoSEQ multiplex PCR; TCRdb stores just in-frame clones and leaves some out. Altogether 25,000 to 30,000 clones are present, roughly 70% being singletons, with the ten largest covering approximately 10%. Ahead of sequencing, the ViraFEST assay grew antigen-specific CD4+ T cells using viral peptide pools. Following a roughly ten-day culture, CD4+ T cells were purified. All study participants received two doses of BNT162b2 or mRNA-1273 vaccine. The CDR3 loop spans 14 amino acids. Germline CDR1 is LGHNT and CDR2 is FRNRAP. The ends were cut back, 8 bases at V and 0 bases at J, with 12 bases in the middle. This clone appeared a few times. Its target is not known.

The V gene is TRBV12-5, the J gene TRBJ2-3, with D hard to call. Sample: CD4+ T cells from PBMCs cultured with HCoV-NL63 spike peptides, taken after COVID-19 vaccination. The TCR originated in a human donor who received a COVID-19 vaccine. This CDR3 reads CASRAVTSTDTQYF. As DNA, the CDR3 is TGTGCTAGTCGCGCGGTTACTAGCACAGATACGCAGTATTTT.